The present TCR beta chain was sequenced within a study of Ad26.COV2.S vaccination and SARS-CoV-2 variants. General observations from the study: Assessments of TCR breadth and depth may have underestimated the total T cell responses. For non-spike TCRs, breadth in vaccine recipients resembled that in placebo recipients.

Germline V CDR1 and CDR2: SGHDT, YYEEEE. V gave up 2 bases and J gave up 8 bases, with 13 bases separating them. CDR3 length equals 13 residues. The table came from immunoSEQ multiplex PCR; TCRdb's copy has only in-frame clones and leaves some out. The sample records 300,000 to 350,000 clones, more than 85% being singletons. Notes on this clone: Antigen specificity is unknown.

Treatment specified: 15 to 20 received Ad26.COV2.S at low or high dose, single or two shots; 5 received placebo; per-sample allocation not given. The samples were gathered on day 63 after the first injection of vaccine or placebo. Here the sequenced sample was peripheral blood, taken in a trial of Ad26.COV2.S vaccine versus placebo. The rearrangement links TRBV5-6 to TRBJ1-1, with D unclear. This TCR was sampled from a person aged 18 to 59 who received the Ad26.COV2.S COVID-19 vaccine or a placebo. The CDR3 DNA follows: TGTGCCAGCAGCTTTCTGTCAGGCTCGGAAGCTTTCTTT. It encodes CASSFLSGSEAFF.